This passage covers 3 T cell receptor beta chains from one sample sequenced in a study of CD8 T cells in ankylosing spondylitis. TCRdb ran MiXCR on the 5' RACE reads and lists one entry per CDR3 protein. The sample records about 240,000 distinct CDR3 sequences, about 10% being singletons. The sample taken for sequencing was blood, either unsorted or a sorted T cell fraction (not recorded which). Every receptor here comes from a male donor with ankylosing spondylitis or in good health (not recorded which).

This clonotype was seen many times. DNA for the CDR3: TGCAGTGCTTACAGGGGACCCGGGGTGGATGAGCAGTTCTTC. As protein: CSAYRGPGVDEQFF. The rearrangement joins TRBV20-1 to TRBJ2-1, with 7 nucleotides matching TRBD1. Germline CDR1 is DFQATT and CDR2 is SNEGSKA (reference sequence). The CDR3 sequence is 14 residues long. After removal of 5 bases from V and 8 bases from J, the junction contained 12 bases not matched to a gene.

The gene calls are TRBV4-2 and TRBJ2-2; D gene ambiguous. With 0 bases removed from V and 2 bases from J, the gap between germline ends came to 7 bases. Germline-derived CDR1 and CDR2 are LGHNA and YNFKEQ. The CDR3 has 15 residues. This CDR3 is CASSQDRDNTGELFF. CDR3 sequence (DNA): TGTGCCAGCAGCCAAGATCGTGATAACACCGGGGAGCTGTTTTTT.

At least ten counts were recorded for this clonotype. The CDR3 is CASSLGESSLPYEQYF. The CDR3 DNA is TGTGCCAGCAGCTTAGGGGAATCCTCACTACCCTACGAGCAGTACTTC. The genes are TRBV5-5 and TRBJ2-7; TRBD1 might be the D (5 bases). This CDR3 contains 16 residues. V lost 2 bases, J lost 2 bases, and 17 bases lay in between. CDR1 and CDR2 (germline): SGHKS, YYEKEE (reference sequence).